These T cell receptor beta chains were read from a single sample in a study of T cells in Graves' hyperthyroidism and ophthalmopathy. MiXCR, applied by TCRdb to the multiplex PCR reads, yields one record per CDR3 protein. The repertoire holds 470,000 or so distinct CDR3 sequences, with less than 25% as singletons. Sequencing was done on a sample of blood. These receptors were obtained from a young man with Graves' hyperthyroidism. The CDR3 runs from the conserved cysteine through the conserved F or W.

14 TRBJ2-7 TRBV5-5 CASSFRFSSYEQYF
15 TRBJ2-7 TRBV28 CASRQKTVRSYEQYF
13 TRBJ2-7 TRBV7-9 CASSFRGRYEQYF
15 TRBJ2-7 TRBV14 CASSQDEGPYYEQYF
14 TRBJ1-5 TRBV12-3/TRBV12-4 CASSLQGYNQPQHF
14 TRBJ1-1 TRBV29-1 CSVGRTGGGSEAFF
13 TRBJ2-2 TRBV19 CASSIVPTGELFF
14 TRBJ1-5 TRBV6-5 CASSYSNRGQPQHF
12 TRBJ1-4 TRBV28 CASIGDNEKLFF
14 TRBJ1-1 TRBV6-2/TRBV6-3 CASTEQGRNTEAFF
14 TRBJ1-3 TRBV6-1 CASSEEGVGNTIYF
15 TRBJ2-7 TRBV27 CASSPLAGGLGEQYF
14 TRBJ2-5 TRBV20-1 CSAYGQGALETQYF
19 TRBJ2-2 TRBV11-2 CASSLPMAGPTAGTGELFF
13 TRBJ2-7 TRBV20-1 CSARGTDEYEQYF
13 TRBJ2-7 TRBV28 CAIRAVNSYEQYF
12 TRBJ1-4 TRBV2 CASSADGEKLFF
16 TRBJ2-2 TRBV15 CATGGGSASNTGELFF
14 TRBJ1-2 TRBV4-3 CASSPFGGAYGYTF
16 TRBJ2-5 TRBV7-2 CASSFGWRQGQETQYF
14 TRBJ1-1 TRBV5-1 CASSLVGQNTEAFF
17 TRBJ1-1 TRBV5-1 CASSPEMGGRVGTEAFF
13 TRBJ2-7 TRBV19 CASSPGLFYEQYF
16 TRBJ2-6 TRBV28 CASTPGEISGANVLTF
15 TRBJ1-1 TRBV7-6 CASRKDRGSNTEAFF
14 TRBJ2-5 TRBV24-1 CATSDTGPQETQYF
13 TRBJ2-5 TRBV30 CAWSAGSQETQYF
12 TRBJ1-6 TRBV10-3 CASGQGSSPLHF
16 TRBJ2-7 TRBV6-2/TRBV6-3 CASISTRLTSKYEQYF
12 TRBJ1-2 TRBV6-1 CASIGGASGYTF
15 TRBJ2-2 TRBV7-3 CASSFSGPNTGELFF
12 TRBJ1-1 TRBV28 CAGSLFGTEAFF
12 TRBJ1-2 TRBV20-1 CSASEGWGGYTF
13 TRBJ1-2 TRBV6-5 CASSYGRIYGYTF
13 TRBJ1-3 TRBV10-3 CAFRQDSGNTIYF
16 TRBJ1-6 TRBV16 CASRRTRDIYNSPLHF
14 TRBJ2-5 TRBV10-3 CAISEGVRKETQYF
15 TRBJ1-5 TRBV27 CASSQYTGSNQPQHF
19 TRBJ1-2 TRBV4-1 CASSQSHPGQGPVVSGYTF
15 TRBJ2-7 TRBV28 CASSLPFPEAYEQYF
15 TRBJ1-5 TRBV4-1 CASSQVRQVNQPQHF
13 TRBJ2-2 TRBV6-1 CASRDRPTGELFF
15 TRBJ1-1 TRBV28 CASSSAGAINTEAFF
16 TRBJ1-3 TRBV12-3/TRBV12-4 CASSFRGQGAGNTIYF
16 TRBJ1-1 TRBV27 CASSQGQGEGNTEAFF
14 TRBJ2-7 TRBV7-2 CASSLTGGVYEQYF
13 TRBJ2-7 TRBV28 CASMGRDALGGSF
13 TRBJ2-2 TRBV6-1 CASIGPNTGELFF
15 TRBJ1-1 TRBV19 CASRKTRDRDTEAFF
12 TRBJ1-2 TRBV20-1 CSASEEIYGYTF